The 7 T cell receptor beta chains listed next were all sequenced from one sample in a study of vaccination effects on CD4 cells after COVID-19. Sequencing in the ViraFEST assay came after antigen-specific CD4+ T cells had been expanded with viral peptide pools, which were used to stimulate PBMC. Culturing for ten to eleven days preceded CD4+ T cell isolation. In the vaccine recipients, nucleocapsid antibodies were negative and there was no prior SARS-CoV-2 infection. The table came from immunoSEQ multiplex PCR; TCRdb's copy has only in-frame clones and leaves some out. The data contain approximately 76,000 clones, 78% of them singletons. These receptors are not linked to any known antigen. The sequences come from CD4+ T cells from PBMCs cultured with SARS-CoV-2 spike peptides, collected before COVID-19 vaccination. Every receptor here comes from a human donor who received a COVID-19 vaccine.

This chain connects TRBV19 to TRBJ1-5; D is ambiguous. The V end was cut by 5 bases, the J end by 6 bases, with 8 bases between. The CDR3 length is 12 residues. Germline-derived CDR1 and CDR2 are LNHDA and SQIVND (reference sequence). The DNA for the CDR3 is TGTGCCAGTAGTCCCCGGACTCAGCCCCAGCATTTT. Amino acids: CASSPRTQPQHF.

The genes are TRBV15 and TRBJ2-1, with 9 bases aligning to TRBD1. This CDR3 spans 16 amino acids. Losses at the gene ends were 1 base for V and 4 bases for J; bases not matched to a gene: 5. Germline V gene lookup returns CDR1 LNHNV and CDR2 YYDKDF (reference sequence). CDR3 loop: CATSRGTQGAYNEQFF. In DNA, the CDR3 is TGTGCCACCAGCAGAGGTACACAGGGGGCTTACAATGAGCAGTTCTTC.

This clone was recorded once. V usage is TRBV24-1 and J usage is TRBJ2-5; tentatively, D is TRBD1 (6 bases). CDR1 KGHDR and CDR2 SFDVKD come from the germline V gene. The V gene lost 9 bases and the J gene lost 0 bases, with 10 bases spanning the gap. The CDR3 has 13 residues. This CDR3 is CATSDSYQETQYF. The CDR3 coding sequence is TGTGCCACCTCGGACAGCTACCAAGAGACCCAGTACTTC.

The CDR3 DNA reads as TGTGCCAGCAGCCAATATGGCCCGAACACTGAAGCTTTCTTT. Protein product: CASSQYGPNTEAFF. This chain uses TRBV14 with TRBJ1-1, with D hard to call. There are 14 residues in the CDR3. CDR1 is SGHDN, CDR2 FVKESK, per germline. The V and J ends lost 2 bases and 1 base respectively, with 8 bases between them.

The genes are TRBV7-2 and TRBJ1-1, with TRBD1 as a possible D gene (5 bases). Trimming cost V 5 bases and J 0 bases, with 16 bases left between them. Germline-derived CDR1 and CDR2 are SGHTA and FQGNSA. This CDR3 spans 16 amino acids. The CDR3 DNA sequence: TGTGCCAGCAGCCTCAAGACAGCCCGTATGAACACTGAAGCTTTCTTT. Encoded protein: CASSLKTARMNTEAFF.

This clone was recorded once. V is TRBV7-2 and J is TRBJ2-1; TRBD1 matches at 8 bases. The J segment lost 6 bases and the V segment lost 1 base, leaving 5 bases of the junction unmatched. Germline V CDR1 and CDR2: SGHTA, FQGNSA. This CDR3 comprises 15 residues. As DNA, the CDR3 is TGTGCCAGCAGCTTAGACTGGGGGACAGGCAATGAGCAGTTCTTC. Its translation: CASSLDWGTGNEQFF.

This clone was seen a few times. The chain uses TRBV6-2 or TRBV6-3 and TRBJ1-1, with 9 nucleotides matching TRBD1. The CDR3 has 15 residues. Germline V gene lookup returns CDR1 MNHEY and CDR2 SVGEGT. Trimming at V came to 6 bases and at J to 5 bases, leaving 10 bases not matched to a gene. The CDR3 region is CASSQAGTGRTEAFF. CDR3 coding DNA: TGTGCCAGCAGCCAGGCCGGGACAGGGAGAACTGAAGCTTTCTTT.